One sample yielded the 8 T cell receptor beta chains listed below, sequenced in a study of cytomegalovirus exposure and HLA in healthy donors. Measured with immunoSEQ multiplex PCR; TCRdb has only the in-frame clones, and not every one. Here the sample spans around 63,000 clones, about 95% being singletons. Material: PBMCs. The source of these receptors is a woman between 18 and 30 years old in good health and CMV-seronegative.

The chain joins TRBV27 to TRBJ2-7; 12 nucleotides agree with TRBD2. Germline V gives CDR1 MNHEY, CDR2 SMNVEV (reference sequence). This CDR3 spans 15 amino acids. The V gene end was trimmed by 3 bases and the J gene end by 4 bases; junction bases not matched to a gene: 4. This chain's CDR3 is CASSLGTSGRYEQYF. Here the CDR3 DNA reads TGTGCCAGCAGTTTGGGGACTAGCGGGCGGTACGAGCAGTACTTC.

The rearrangement links TRBV18 to TRBJ1-1, with TRBD1 matching over 10 bases. With V trimmed by 4 bases and J by 1 base, 3 bases remained unmatched. The CDR3 contains 15 residues. Germline V gene lookup returns CDR1 KGHSH and CDR2 LQKENI. CDR3 residues: CASSQGTGANTEAFF. CDR3 DNA: TGTGCCAGCTCACAGGGGACAGGGGCGAACACTGAAGCTTTCTTT. Full variable domain (rest looked up from reference TRBV18 and TRBJ1-1): NAGVMQNPRHLVRRRGQEARLRCSPMKGHSHVYWYRQLPEEGLKFMVYLQKENIIDESGMPKERFSAEFPKEGPSILRIQQVVRGDSAAYFCASSQGTGANTEAFFGQGTRLTVV.

V usage is TRBV27 and J usage is TRBJ2-6, with 10 bases lining up with TRBD1. With V trimmed by 1 base and J by 2 bases, 2 bases remained unmatched. This CDR3 region has 17 residues. The germline V gene encodes CDR1 MNHEY and CDR2 SMNVEV (reference sequence). This CDR3 is CASSLFGQGAGANVLTF. CDR3 bases: TGTGCCAGCAGTTTATTTGGACAGGGGGCTGGGGCCAACGTCCTGACTTTC. The complete variable domain, with remaining parts taken from reference TRBV27 and TRBJ2-6, reads EAQVTQNPRYLITVTGKKLTVTCSQNMNHEYMSWYRQDPGLGLRQIYYSMNVEVTDKGDVPEGYKVSRKEKRNFPLILESPSPNQTSLYFCASSLFGQGAGANVLTFGAGSRLTVL.

The rearrangement links TRBV28 to TRBJ2-1; 10 positions match TRBD2. V trimming: 3 bases; J trimming: 6 bases; junction bases outside the gene matches: 5. The CDR3 totals 15 residues. Germline CDR1 is MDHEN and CDR2 is SYDVKM. The CDR3 loop reads CASSFVASGGNEQFF. The CDR3 nucleotides read TGTGCCAGCAGTTTTGTGGCTAGCGGGGGCAATGAGCAGTTCTTC. Drawing the rest from reference TRBV28 and TRBJ2-1, the complete variable domain is DVKVTQSSRYLVKRTGEKVFLECVQDMDHENMFWYRQDPGLGLRLIYFSYDVKMKEKGDIPEGYSVSREKKERFSLILESASTNQTSMYLCASSFVASGGNEQFFGPGTRLTVL.

The chain employs TRBV7-9 and TRBJ2-7, with TRBD2 matching 7 bases. The CDR3 sequence is 14 residues long. V lost 7 bases to trimming and J lost 2 bases; unmatched junction nucleotides: 8. CDR1 and CDR2 (germline): SEHNR, FQNEAQ (reference sequence). CDR3 sequence (DNA): TGTGCCAGCAAACCGTCGGGGGGTGCCTACGAGCAGTACTTC. This codes for CASKPSGGAYEQYF.

The chain couples TRBV18 to TRBJ1-1, with a weak D call TRBD1 (5 bases). CDR1 KGHSH and CDR2 LQKENI come from the germline V gene. V was shortened by 6 bases and J by 0 bases, with 17 bases between the two germline ends. The CDR3 runs 16 residues. CDR3 loop: CASSPPGGKMNTEAFF. CDR3 coding DNA: TGTGCCAGCTCCCCTCCCGGGGGAAAGATGAACACTGAAGCTTTCTTT. Full variable domain (outside the CDR3, taken from reference TRBV18 and TRBJ1-1): NAGVMQNPRHLVRRRGQEARLRCSPMKGHSHVYWYRQLPEEGLKFMVYLQKENIIDESGMPKERFSAEFPKEGPSILRIQQVVRGDSAAYFCASSPPGGKMNTEAFFGQGTRLTVV.

This clone was found a few times. V usage is TRBV4-3 and J usage is TRBJ2-1; 9 nucleotides line up with TRBD2. CDR1 LGHNA and CDR2 YSLEER come from the germline V gene. The CDR3 contains 15 residues. After removal of 2 bases from V and 3 bases from J, the junction contained 2 bases not matched to a gene. CDR3 DNA sequence: TGCGCCAGCAGCCAAAGACTAGCGGACTACAATGAGCAGTTCTTC. It yields the protein CASSQRLADYNEQFF.

The J gene is TRBJ1-5, the V gene TRBV10-3; a possible D gene is TRBD1 (6 bases). The CDR3 consists of 13 residues. Between the trimmed V and J ends, which lost 6 bases and 7 bases, there was a span of 13 bases. Germline CDR1 ENHRY, CDR2 SYGVKD. In DNA form, the CDR3 reads TGTGCCATCAGGGGAGCGGGGGCCCAGCCCCAGCATTTT. Translated: CAIRGAGAQPQHF.